Each of the 19 T cell receptor beta chains below was sequenced from the same sample in a study of blood T cell repertoires in COVID-19. Measured with immunoSEQ multiplex PCR; TCRdb has only the in-frame clones, and not every one. The sample lists 200,000 to 300,000 clones; around 85% were seen once. Specimen: peripheral blood. Receptors were obtained from a woman aged 80 or over with acute or convalescent COVID-19.

The V and J genes are TRBV5-6 and TRBJ1-2; D is unresolved. Germline V gives CDR1 SGHDT, CDR2 YYEEEE. The CDR3 extends over 15 amino acids. The V and J ends lost 5 bases and 11 bases respectively, with 25 bases between them. The CDR3: CASRVQGALVVRYTF. DNA for the CDR3: TGTGCCAGCAGGGTACAAGGCGCCTTAGTAGTGCGGTACACCTTC. The full variable domain, its missing parts supplied by reference TRBV5-6 and TRBJ1-2, is DAGVTQSPTHLIKTRGQQVTLRCSPKSGHDTVSWYQQALGQGPQFIFQYYEEEERQRGNFPDRFSGHQFPNYSSELNVNALLLGDSALYLCASRVQGALVVRYTFGSGTRLTVV.

J is TRBJ1-3 and V is TRBV11-1; D unresolved. With 2 bases removed from V and 1 base from J, the gap between germline ends came to 6 bases. The length of the CDR3 is 14 residues. The germline gives CDR1 SGHAT, CDR2 FQDESV (reference sequence). The CDR3 reads CASSLRESGNTIYF. The CDR3, as DNA: TGTGCCAGCAGCTTACGGGAGTCTGGAAACACCATATATTTT.

The rearrangement links TRBV4-1 to TRBJ2-7; possibly TRBD1 for D (6 bases). This CDR3 region has 14 residues. Germline loops: CDR1 MGHRA, CDR2 YSYEKL. The V end was cut by 0 bases, the J end by 5 bases, with 11 bases between. The CDR3 here is CASSQETGIDEQYF. The CDR3, as DNA: TGCGCCAGCAGCCAAGAAACAGGGATCGACGAGCAGTACTTC.

The chain has TRBV10-3 and TRBJ2-1; 9 nucleotides agree with TRBD2. CDR3 length: 18 amino acids. Losses at the gene ends were 3 bases for V and 1 base for J; bases not matched to a gene: 10. Germline loops: CDR1 ENHRY, CDR2 SYGVKD. The CDR3 protein is CAISDLKRGEGSYNEQFF. CDR3 nucleotides: TGTGCCATCAGTGACCTGAAGCGGGGGGAGGGGTCCTACAATGAGCAGTTCTTC.

The chain links TRBV12-3 or TRBV12-4 to TRBJ1-1; D gene unclear. The V gene lost 7 bases and the J gene lost 3 bases, with 12 bases spanning the gap. The CDR3 contains 13 residues. The CDR3 here is CASTKTKYTEAFF. CDR3 DNA: TGTGCCAGCACCAAGACAAAATACACTGAAGCTTTCTTT.

This clone was observed a few times. CDR3 sequence reads: CASSRNRETSGNTIYF. In nucleotides, the CDR3 is TGTGCCAGTAGTAGGAACAGGGAAACGTCTGGAAACACCATATATTTT. The J gene is TRBJ1-3, the V gene TRBV19, with D perhaps matching TRBD1 (6 bases). V was shortened by 4 bases and J by 1 base, with 14 bases between the two germline ends. Germline V gene sequence: CDR1 LNHDA, CDR2 SQIVND (reference sequence). The CDR3 contains 16 residues. The whole variable domain, filled in from reference TRBV19 and TRBJ1-3, reads DGGITQSPKYLFRKEGQNVTLSCEQNLNHDAMYWYRQDPGQGLRLIYYSQIVNDFQKGDIAEGYSVSREKKESFPLTVTSAQKNPTAFYLCASSRNRETSGNTIYFGEGSWLTVV.

This clone was seen a handful of times. V usage is TRBV18 and J usage is TRBJ2-1; D is possibly TRBD2 (6 bases). V was shortened by 5 bases and J by 5 bases, with 10 bases between the two germline ends. The CDR3 has 13 amino acids. Germline CDR1 and CDR2: KGHSH and LQKENI. The CDR3 sequence: CASSSGTHNEQFF. The CDR3 coding sequence is TGTGCCAGCTCATCAGGGACTCACAATGAGCAGTTCTTC.

This clone was recorded only once. The chain employs TRBV7-2 and TRBJ2-3; 12 positions agree with TRBD1. The CDR3 is 18 residues long. V trimming: 4 bases; J trimming: 5 bases; junction bases outside the gene matches: 13. Germline CDR1 reads SGHTA; CDR2 reads FQGNSA. CDR3 sequence: CASSSAKGQGAFVDTQYF. CDR3 DNA: TGTGCCAGCAGCTCCGCCAAGGGACAGGGGGCTTTTGTAGATACGCAGTATTTT.

The chain recombines TRBV5-1 with TRBJ2-7, with 9 bases identical to TRBD1. V dropped 3 bases and J dropped 3; count of bases not matched to a gene: 4. The CDR3 has 14 amino acids. Germline CDR1 SGHRS, CDR2 YFSETQ. The CDR3 loop is CASSYDRGVYEQYF. In DNA form, the CDR3 reads TGCGCCAGCAGCTACGACAGGGGGGTCTACGAGCAGTACTTC.

The chain recombines TRBV28 with TRBJ1-6; 7 nucleotides line up with TRBD1. Germline V gene sequence: CDR1 MDHEN, CDR2 SYDVKM. J gave up 6 bases and V 6 bases, and 11 bases lay outside the gene matches. The CDR3 contains 16 residues. The CDR3 protein is CASSYIWTGLNSPLHF. CDR3 DNA: TGTGCCAGCAGCTACATATGGACAGGCCTTAATTCACCCCTCCACTTT.

This sequence joins TRBV2 and TRBJ2-7; 9 bases map to TRBD1. The CDR3 has 13 residues. Germline CDR1 and CDR2: SNHLY and FYNNEI. V lost 5 bases to trimming and J lost 7 bases; unmatched junction nucleotides: 6. The CDR3 reads CASSPTGGGEQYF. In DNA, the CDR3 is TGTGCCAGCAGTCCGACAGGGGGAGGTGAGCAGTACTTC.

Concerning this clone: This CDR3 is also generated by other DNA sequences in the sample. The chain combines TRBV18 with TRBJ2-5, with D perhaps matching TRBD1 (5 bases). V gave up 3 bases and J gave up 4 bases, with 6 bases separating them. Germline V gene data show CDR1 as KGHSH and CDR2 as LQKENI. This CDR3 contains 12 residues. The CDR3 loop reads CASSPQGETQYF. CDR3 bases: TGTGCCAGCTCACCTCAGGGAGAGACCCAGTACTTC.

CDR3 nucleotides: TGTGCCAGCGGCGGGCTAGGGTCTGACTATGGCTACACCTTC. Translation gives CASGGLGSDYGYTF. The V and J genes are TRBV5-6 and TRBJ1-2, with D unresolved. The germline V and J ends were trimmed by 7 bases and 3 bases, with 16 bases remaining between them. Germline loops: CDR1 SGHDT, CDR2 YYEEEE. The CDR3 consists of 14 residues.

This clone was seen only once. The genes are TRBV19 and TRBJ2-1; 10 bases are shared with TRBD2. This CDR3 contains 15 residues. Germline values: CDR1 LNHDA, CDR2 SQIVND (reference sequence). The V segment lost 7 bases and the J segment 4 bases; nucleotides outside the gene matches: 7. DNA of the CDR3: TGTGCCAGTAATATTAGACTAGCGGGTTACAATGAGCAGTTCTTC. This encodes CASNIRLAGYNEQFF.

The V gene is TRBV5-1, the J gene TRBJ1-2, with D tentatively TRBD1 (5 bases). V was shortened by 4 bases and J by 6 bases, with 19 bases between the two germline ends. Germline CDR1 reads SGHRS; CDR2 reads YFSETQ. The CDR3 has 15 residues. The CDR3 DNA reads as TGCGCCAGCAGCCCCAGGGATAGGGGCGCCGATGGCTACACCTTC. Its translation: CASSPRDRGADGYTF.

This clone was counted only a few times. This sample includes further DNA sequences coding for the same CDR3. The J gene is TRBJ2-7, the V gene TRBV5-1; TRBD1 matches at 9 bases. Germline loops: CDR1 SGHRS, CDR2 YFSETQ. J lost 2 bases, V lost 0 bases, and 0 bases had no gene match. The CDR3 contains 14 residues. The CDR3 nucleotides are TGCGCCAGCAGCTTGGACAGGGGGCCCTACGAGCAGTACTTC. It encodes CASSLDRGPYEQYF. Looking up the rest from reference TRBV5-1 and TRBJ2-7 gives the full variable domain: KAGVTQTPRYLIKTRGQQVTLSCSPISGHRSVSWYQQTPGQGLQFLFEYFSETQRNKGNFPGRFSGRQFSNSRSEMNVSTLELGDSALYLCASSLDRGPYEQYFGPGTRLTVT.

V usage is TRBV7-9 and J usage is TRBJ1-4; 10 bases fit TRBD1. Germline V gives CDR1 SEHNR, CDR2 FQNEAQ (reference sequence). The J segment lost 8 bases and the V segment lost 10 bases, leaving 4 bases of the junction unmatched. The CDR3 loop spans 12 amino acids. CDR3 sequence: CATGTGDEKLFF. CDR3 bases: TGTGCCACCGGGACAGGGGACGAAAAACTGTTTTTT. The full variable domain, in which reference TRBV7-9 and TRBJ1-4 provide the parts outside the CDR3, is DTGVSQNPRHKITKRGQNVTFRCDPISEHNRLYWYRQTLGQGPEFLTYFQNEAQLEKSRLLSDRFSAERPKGSFSTLEIQRTEQGDSAMYLCATGTGDEKLFFGSGTQLSVL.

The chain uses TRBV24-1 and TRBJ1-2; no clear D. This CDR3 region has 11 residues. Germline V lookup: CDR1 KGHDR, CDR2 SFDVKD. The V gene lost 2 bases and the J gene lost 8 bases, with 5 bases spanning the gap. CDR3 nucleotide sequence: TGTGCCACCAGTGATTCAGTGGGCTACACCTTC. It is translated as CATSDSVGYTF.

The chain employs TRBV19 and TRBJ1-6, with 8 bases identical to TRBD1. Germline V lookup: CDR1 LNHDA, CDR2 SQIVND (reference sequence). This CDR3 region has 17 residues. With 3 bases clipped from V and 0 bases from J, the junction kept 4 bases outside the gene matches. The CDR3 spells CASSIRDRSSYNSPLHF. As DNA, the CDR3 is TGTGCCAGTAGTATCCGGGACAGGAGCTCCTATAATTCACCCCTCCACTTT. The full variable domain, rest sourced from reference TRBV19 and TRBJ1-6, is DGGITQSPKYLFRKEGQNVTLSCEQNLNHDAMYWYRQDPGQGLRLIYYSQIVNDFQKGDIAEGYSVSREKKESFPLTVTSAQKNPTAFYLCASSIRDRSSYNSPLHFGNGTRLTVT.